One sample yielded the 10 T cell receptor beta chains listed below, sequenced in a study of tumor-infiltrating lymphocytes in primary liver carcinoma (dated by TCRdb to the late 2010s). Sequenced on an Illumina HiSeq 2500. Starting from approximately 500 ng total RNA, TCRbeta-specific cDNA was produced by reverse transcription with a constant-region primer and ProtoScript II reverse transcriptase. TCRbeta libraries were built with three nested multiplex PCR rounds, a slightly modified ARM-PCR procedure. Each of the first two PCR rounds ran for about 9 cycles and used multiplex TRBV1-TRBV30 forward primers together with a Cbeta reverse primer. Using fastp trimming at Q25 and MiXCR clonotype assembly, TCRdb reanalyzed the public sequencing data and kept in-frame beta chains. Each entry merges the rows of one CDR3 protein and shows their most common DNA and genes. The sample includes fewer than 150,000 distinct CDR3 sequences, with around 62% observed a single time. The leading ten clones occupy about a tenth of the sample.

Without any cell sorting, total RNA and DNA were co-extracted from about 21-30 mg of bulk tissue using the AllPrep DNA/RNA mini kit. Sequenced sample: liver tumor tissue from sampling region 1. Explained via the paper, the cell subset or site label denotes: tumor region T1, superior pole. The source is a woman in her sixties with primary liver carcinoma and hepatitis B virus infection.

This clonotype was recorded a few times. A much larger clone is a single base away; this may be a read error. Lacking the conserved final phenylalanine or tryptophan, this CDR3 likely reflects a read error. The chain employs TRBV12-3 or TRBV12-4 and TRBJ2-4; D is uncertain. This CDR3 spans 13 amino acids. Trimming took off 5 bases at V and 7 bases at J, with 12 bases between the two ends. The CDR3 here is CASSQNRWNIQYL. The CDR3 coding sequence is TGTGCCAGCAGTCAAAATAGGTGGAACATTCAGTACCTC.

This clonotype was recorded many times. V usage is TRBV6-5 and J usage is TRBJ2-7, with D possibly matching TRBD2 (5 bases). The CDR3 totals 15 residues. Germline CDR1 and CDR2: MNHEY and SVGAGI. V was clipped by 4 bases and J by 2 bases, with 15 bases between them. The CDR3 DNA sequence: TGTGCCAGCAGTTGGAGTGTTGACGGGGCCTACGAGCAGTACTTC. Translated, it gives CASSWSVDGAYEQYF.

About this clonotype: A single base separates this from a much larger clone, so it may be a read error. The chain is built from TRBV14 and TRBJ2-7, with 10 bases matching TRBD1. Germline V CDR1 and CDR2: SGHDN, FVKESK. This CDR3 comprises 15 residues. CDR3 sequence (DNA): TGTGCCAGCAGGACAGGGGGCGACAACTCCTACGAGCAGTGCTTC. Translated, it gives CASRTGGDNSYEQCF.

This clonotype was counted at least ten times. This chain joins TRBV30 and TRBJ2-3; D not certain. From germline, CDR1 is GTSNPN and CDR2 SVGIG (reference sequence). With 4 bases removed from V and 8 bases from J, the gap between germline ends came to 10 bases. The CDR3 covers 11 residues. CDR3: CAWNTARTQYF. As DNA, the CDR3 is TGTGCCTGGAACACGGCGCGTACGCAGTATTTT.

As for this clonotype: This may come from a read error, since a much larger clone is one base off. This rearrangement joins TRBV5-4 to TRBJ2-2; no clear D gene. Germline loops: CDR1 SGHNT, CDR2 YYREEE (reference sequence). This CDR3 has 15 residues. The CDR3 DNA is TGTGCCAGCATCTTGAAAAACCCGAACACCGGGGAGCTGTTTTTT. Translation: CASILKNPNTGELFF.

For this clonotype: One end of the junction is discordant with germline, which a read error may explain. The chain couples TRBV29-1 to TRBJ2-2, with TRBD2 as a possible D gene (5 bases). This CDR3 region has 13 residues. In germline, CDR1 is SQVTM, CDR2 ANQGSEA. CDR3 sequence (DNA): TGCAGCGTCTTTCCCCTTAACACCGGGGAGTTGTTTTTT. It specifies CSVFPLNTGELFF.

As to this clonotype: Lacking the conserved final phenylalanine or tryptophan, this CDR3 likely reflects a read error. The chain combines TRBV11-2 with TRBJ1-2, with unresolved D. Germline values: CDR1 SGHAT, CDR2 FQNNGV. V was shortened by 2 bases and J by 4 bases, with 17 bases between the two germline ends. The CDR3 totals 16 residues. The CDR3 nucleotides are TGTGCCAGCAGCTTAAATGGGCAGAGCCGACCCTATGGCTACACCTCC. Its protein is CASSLNGQSRPYGYTS.

Note on this clonotype: Sequence at one end of the junction differs from germline and may be a read error. The rearrangement links TRBV12-3 or TRBV12-4 to TRBJ2-1; 14 positions match TRBD2. The CDR3 is 16 amino acids. CDR3 loop: CAGSFLTSGRDNEQLF. The DNA for the CDR3 is TGTGCCGGCAGTTTTTTGACTAGCGGGAGGGACAATGAGCAGCTCTTC.

Points on this clonotype: A single base separates this from a much larger clone, so it may be a read error. The chain has TRBV5-1 and TRBJ2-5; no clear D. The CDR3 has 15 residues. Germline assignment: CDR1 SGHRS and CDR2 YFSETQ. The CDR3 DNA is TGCGCCAGCATCTTGGCCGCGGACCGATCAGAGACCCAGTACTTC. As protein: CASILAADRSETQYF.

This chain joins TRBV11-2 and TRBJ2-3; TRBD2 aligns across 8 bases. V gave up 9 bases and J gave up 2 bases; unmatched junction bases: 19. Germline V gives CDR1 SGHAT, CDR2 FQNNGV. CDR3 length equals 18 residues. In DNA, the CDR3 is TGTGCCAGTAAGTTCCGGGCTAGCGGGTCCCTCTCCACAGATACGCAGTATTTT. It codes for CASKFRASGSLSTDTQYF. Full variable domain (outside the CDR3, taken from reference TRBV11-2 and TRBJ2-3): EAGVAQSPRYKIIEKRQSVAFWCNPISGHATLYWYQQILGQGPKLLIQFQNNGVVDDSQLPKDRFSAERLKGVDSTLKIQPAKLEDSAVYLCASKFRASGSLSTDTQYFGPGTRLTVL.